This T cell receptor (beta chain) came from a study of blood T cell repertoires in COVID-19. The overall study: Both acute and convalescent COVID-19 samples were obtained from the United States, Italy and Spain.

Participant reports of clinical history set cohort assignment. Symptom resolution, clearance, or two negative PCRs marked donors in Cohort 3 as recovered. Germline CDR1 SGDLS, CDR2 YYNGEE. Trimming removed 4 bases from V and 2 bases from J, with 22 bases in between. The CDR3 is 17 residues long. Authors' data handling: Nucleated cell number was recorded as an estimate derived from reference gene primer amplification. The method was immunoSEQ multiplex PCR; TCRdb's version includes in-frame clones alone and lacks a portion of them. That table is the source of V, J and clone size, and D and trimming were worked out from the DNA. The table includes about 200,000 clones, roughly four fifths detected once.

Sequenced material: PBMCs or T cells enriched from blood (not recorded which). This chain uses TRBV9 with TRBJ2-7, with D tentatively TRBD2 (6 bases). The source of this sequence is a man between 35 and 55 years old who had recovered from COVID-19. Written as DNA, the CDR3 is TGTGCCAGCAGCCCGCGCGCGGAGGGGTTAGGGACCTACGAGCAGTACTTC. Translation: CASSPRAEGLGTYEQYF. The variable domain in full, completed from reference TRBV9 and TRBJ2-7, reads DSGVTQTPKHLITATGQRVTLRCSPRSGDLSVYWYQQSLDQGLQFLIQYYNGEERAKGNILERFSAQQFPDLHSELNLSSLELGDSALYFCASSPRAEGLGTYEQYFGPGTRLTVT.